The 16 T cell receptor beta chains reported below all come from one sample, sequenced in a study of control samples from healthy donors and cancer patients. Data came from immunoSEQ multiplex PCR; TCRdb stores just in-frame clones and leaves some out. The sample yields around 27,000 clones, 65% to 90% seen once. What was sequenced was PBMCs. These receptors all come from a woman aged 55-69 years with head and neck cancer.

The table lists this clone with a few counts. CDR3 nucleotide sequence: TGCGCCAGCAGCCAAATCCAACCGCGCCGGACAGGTCGAAGGGAAGCTTTCTTT. Translation: CASSQIQPRRTGRREAFF. V gene TRBV4-1 combines with J gene TRBJ1-1; 7 nucleotides align to TRBD1. CDR3 length equals 18 residues. Germline loops: CDR1 MGHRA, CDR2 YSYEKL. Germline trimming cut 2 bases from V and 8 bases from J; bases unmatched to any gene: 20.

This clone has just one count. The CDR3 DNA follows: TGTGCCTGGATCAAGACAGGGCAGACACCCCTCCACTTT. Residues: CAWIKTGQTPLHF. V usage is TRBV30 and J usage is TRBJ1-6, with 7 bases lining up with TRBD1. The CDR3 is 13 amino acids. The ends lost 4 bases at V and 11 bases at J; junction bases unmatched: 8. The germline gives CDR1 GTSNPN, CDR2 SVGIG (reference sequence).

This sequence joins TRBV4-3 and TRBJ1-2; possibly TRBD1 for D (6 bases). Looked up from germline, CDR1 is LGHNA and CDR2 is YSLEER. The CDR3 runs to 16 residues. V was clipped by 0 bases and J by 3 bases, with 14 bases between them. This CDR3 is CASSQDRFTGYYGYTF. DNA of the CDR3: TGCGCCAGCAGCCAAGATCGTTTTACAGGGTACTATGGCTACACCTTC.

This chain connects TRBV7-2 to TRBJ2-5; D might be TRBD1 or TRBD2, each matching 5 bases. Germline values: CDR1 SGHTA, CDR2 FQGNSA. The CDR3 is made up of 15 amino acids. Trimming took off 5 bases at V and 5 bases at J, with 18 bases between the two ends. The CDR3 DNA is TGTGCCAGCAGCCCCCCAGGTCCCGGGGCCGAGACCCAGTACTTC. It yields the protein CASSPPGPGAETQYF.

This chain links TRBV27 with TRBJ2-7; 15 bases agree with TRBD2. Per germline, CDR1 MNHEY and CDR2 SMNVEV (reference sequence). The CDR3 is 16 residues long. J lost 9 bases, V lost 5 bases, and 11 bases had no gene match. CDR3 sequence: CASSLGLAGGGRVQYF. CDR3 nucleotides: TGTGCCAGCAGTCTCGGACTAGCGGGAGGGGGCCGGGTGCAGTACTTC.

The genes are TRBV5-6 and TRBJ2-2; 9 bases fit TRBD2. Germline CDR1 and CDR2: SGHDT and YYEEEE. Trimming took 4 bases from V and 6 from J; bases not matched to a gene: 10. This CDR3 has 16 residues. CDR3 sequence reads: CASSATLAGAAGELFF. The CDR3 DNA is TGTGCCAGCAGCGCAACTTTAGCGGGAGCGGCCGGGGAGCTGTTTTTT.

The chain has TRBV4-3 and TRBJ1-2; maybe TRBD1 (6 bases). This CDR3 comprises 14 residues. Germline CDR1 is LGHNA and CDR2 is YSLEER. The V and J ends lost 0 bases and 6 bases respectively, with 11 bases between them. DNA for the CDR3: TGCGCCAGCAGCCAAGATTCCAGGGGTGATGGCTACACCTTC. The encoded protein is CASSQDSRGDGYTF.

The rearrangement joins TRBV23-1 to TRBJ1-5; D not certain. TRBV23-1 is annotated as an ORF whose role is uncertain. This CDR3 is built from 14 residues. V was cut by 3 bases and J by 1 base, with 7 bases left in between. In DNA, the CDR3 is TGCGCCAGCAGTCAGGAGGCAAGCAATCAGCCCCAGCATTTT. The encoded protein is CASSQEASNQPQHF.

This chain uses TRBV6-5 with TRBJ2-3; 13 nucleotides agree with TRBD2. Per germline, CDR1 MNHEY and CDR2 SVGAGI. The CDR3 is made up of 13 amino acids. J lost 9 bases, V lost 5 bases, and 2 bases had no gene match. CDR3 loop: CASSRTSGSTQYF. The CDR3 DNA reads TGTGCCAGCAGTCGGACTAGCGGGAGCACGCAGTATTTT.

The chain recombines TRBV7-2 with TRBJ2-3; 10 bases are shared with TRBD2. There are 15 residues in the CDR3. V lost 5 bases to trimming and J lost 4 bases; unmatched junction nucleotides: 6. The germline V gene encodes CDR1 SGHTA and CDR2 FQGNSA. CDR3 sequence reads: CASSQPSGSSDTQYF. CDR3 DNA: TGTGCCAGCAGCCAGCCTAGCGGGAGTTCAGATACGCAGTATTTT.

V usage is TRBV29-1 and J usage is TRBJ2-3, with unresolved D. V was shortened by 7 bases and J by 0 bases, with 14 bases between the two germline ends. This CDR3 has 14 amino acids. From germline, CDR1 is SQVTM and CDR2 ANQGSEA. The CDR3 nucleotides are TGCAGCGCCGGCGCTGGAGCTAGCACAGATACGCAGTATTTT. This translates into CSAGAGASTDTQYF.

The chain employs TRBV2 and TRBJ1-5; D uncertain. This CDR3 comprises 14 residues. The ends were cut back, 4 bases at V and 4 bases at J, with 11 bases in the middle. CDR1 is SNHLY and CDR2 is FYNNEI in the germline V gene. The DNA for the CDR3 is TGTGCCAGCAGTGCGGGGTTGGGAAATCAGCCCCAGCATTTT. Translated: CASSAGLGNQPQHF.

The chain links TRBV5-1 to TRBJ2-1; no reliable D call. This CDR3 is 16 amino acids long. From germline, CDR1 is SGHRS and CDR2 YFSETQ. V shed 3 bases and J shed 0 bases, with 13 bases lying between them. The CDR3 DNA is TGCGCCAGCAGCTCCGGAAGGGAAAGCTCCTACAATGAGCAGTTCTTC. Translation gives CASSSGRESSYNEQFF.

This sequence joins TRBV19 and TRBJ2-1, with TRBD2 as a possible D gene (6 bases). V dropped 6 bases and J dropped 5 bases, with 14 bases sitting between them. The CDR3 has 14 amino acids. Germline loops: CDR1 LNHDA, CDR2 SQIVND (reference sequence). CDR3 sequence reads: CASSVIAAHNEQFF. CDR3 DNA: TGTGCCAGTAGCGTGATAGCGGCCCACAATGAGCAGTTCTTC.

This clone was seen a few times. V usage is TRBV4-2 and J usage is TRBJ2-1, with 8 bases that match TRBD2. The CDR3 extends over 15 amino acids. Germline V gene lookup returns CDR1 LGHNA and CDR2 YNFKEQ. The V gene end was trimmed by 4 bases and the J gene end by 5 bases; junction bases not matched to a gene: 7. This CDR3 reads CASSPHSGGNNEQFF. The CDR3 bases are TGTGCCAGCAGCCCCCACAGCGGGGGTAACAATGAGCAGTTCTTC.

A single count supports this clone. The chain is built from TRBV6-2 or TRBV6-3 and TRBJ1-2; 10 bases are shared with TRBD1. There are 14 residues in the CDR3. Trimming cost V 5 bases and J 3 bases; bases outside gene matches: 3. In germline, CDR1 is MNHEY, CDR2 SVGEGT. The CDR3 loop reads CASSRQGADYGYTF. The CDR3 nucleotides read TGTGCCAGCAGTCGACAGGGGGCCGACTATGGCTACACCTTC.